A selection of T cell receptor beta chains follows, all from one sample in a study of blood T cell repertoires in COVID-19. The method was immunoSEQ multiplex PCR; TCRdb's version includes in-frame clones alone and lacks a portion of them. The sample has 190,000 or so clones, around 92% seen once. Sequenced: PBMCs or T cells enriched from blood (not recorded which). The source is a woman under 30 who had recovered from COVID-19. The CDR3 runs from the conserved cysteine through the conserved F or W. Fields, in order: J gene, V gene, D gene, CDR3 length, clone size, CDR3 protein, CDR3 DNA. A D gene is named only where the DNA matches it firmly. The size of a clone is reported for some rows only, either as once, few or many, or as a class for expanded clones.

j_call: TRBJ1-1
v_call: TRBV29-1
d_call: TRBD1
cdr3_length: 16
clone_size: NA
cdr3_aa: CSVGFSRTGRNPEAFF
cdr3_nt: TGCAGCGTAGGCTTTTCCCGGACAGGGAGGAACCCTGAAGCTTTCTTT

j_call: TRBJ1-2
v_call: TRBV5-6
d_call: NA
cdr3_length: 15
clone_size: NA
cdr3_aa: CASSFQGSGNYGYTF
cdr3_nt: TGTGCCAGCAGCTTCCAGGGATCAGGGAACTATGGCTACACCTTC

j_call: TRBJ1-6
v_call: TRBV6-2/TRBV6-3
d_call: TRBD1
cdr3_length: 16
clone_size: once
cdr3_aa: CASSRPRTGGNSPLHF
cdr3_nt: TGTGCCAGCAGTCGCCCACGGACAGGGGGCAATTCACCCCTCCACTTT

j_call: TRBJ2-1
v_call: TRBV7-2
d_call: TRBD2
cdr3_length: 15
clone_size: NA
cdr3_aa: CASSFTSGANNEQFF
cdr3_nt: TGTGCCAGCAGCTTCACTAGCGGGGCTAATAATGAGCAGTTCTTC

j_call: TRBJ2-5
v_call: TRBV6-2/TRBV6-3
d_call: TRBD2
cdr3_length: 13
clone_size: NA
cdr3_aa: CASSIGGAETQYF
cdr3_nt: TGTGCCAGCAGTATCGGGGGGGCCGAGACCCAGTACTTC

j_call: TRBJ1-2
v_call: TRBV6-5
d_call: NA
cdr3_length: 12
clone_size: NA
cdr3_aa: CASSHWTGGYTF
cdr3_nt: TGTGCCAGCAGTCATTGGACTGGCGGCTACACCTTC

j_call: TRBJ2-7
v_call: TRBV6-6
d_call: TRBD2
cdr3_length: 14
clone_size: NA
cdr3_aa: CASRRFGLAYEQYF
cdr3_nt: TGTGCCAGCAGGAGATTCGGACTAGCCTACGAGCAGTACTTC

j_call: TRBJ2-3
v_call: TRBV30
d_call: NA
cdr3_length: 11
clone_size: NA
cdr3_aa: CAWSILDTQYF
cdr3_nt: TGTGCCTGGAGTATATTAGATACGCAGTATTTT

j_call: TRBJ1-2
v_call: TRBV4-1
d_call: TRBD1
cdr3_length: 14
clone_size: NA
cdr3_aa: CASSQPDRAKGYTF
cdr3_nt: TGCGCCAGCAGCCAACCGGACAGGGCAAAAGGCTACACCTTC

j_call: TRBJ2-1
v_call: TRBV5-1
d_call: NA
cdr3_length: 15
clone_size: NA
cdr3_aa: CASSFSRDSYNEQFF
cdr3_nt: TGCGCCAGCAGCTTCTCTCGGGATTCCTACAATGAGCAGTTCTTC

j_call: TRBJ1-2
v_call: TRBV2
d_call: NA
cdr3_length: 15
clone_size: NA
cdr3_aa: CASSGVPGGTYGYTF
cdr3_nt: TGTGCCAGCAGTGGGGTCCCAGGCGGGACCTATGGCTACACCTTC

j_call: TRBJ1-5
v_call: TRBV28
d_call: NA
cdr3_length: 13
clone_size: NA
cdr3_aa: CASSPILDQPQHF
cdr3_nt: TGTGCCAGCAGTCCGATACTAGATCAGCCCCAGCATTTT

j_call: TRBJ1-1
v_call: TRBV5-1
d_call: NA
cdr3_length: 16
clone_size: NA
cdr3_aa: CASSLPRRGGNTEAFF
cdr3_nt: TGCGCCAGCAGCTTGCCCCGACGTGGAGGGAACACTGAAGCTTTCTTT

j_call: TRBJ1-1
v_call: TRBV25-1
d_call: NA
cdr3_length: 14
clone_size: NA
cdr3_aa: CASSEYRGATEAFF
cdr3_nt: TGTGCCAGCAGTGAATATCGGGGGGCGACTGAAGCTTTCTTT

j_call: TRBJ1-2
v_call: TRBV6-4
d_call: NA
cdr3_length: 15
clone_size: NA
cdr3_aa: CASPRGRLTNYGYTF
cdr3_nt: TGTGCCAGTCCTAGGGGCCGCCTAACTAACTATGGCTACACCTTC

j_call: TRBJ1-3
v_call: TRBV25-1
d_call: NA
cdr3_length: 14
clone_size: once
cdr3_aa: CASSEGRTGNTIYF
cdr3_nt: TGTGCCAGCAGTGAGGGCAGAACTGGAAACACCATATATTTT

j_call: TRBJ2-7
v_call: TRBV14
d_call: NA
cdr3_length: 15
clone_size: NA
cdr3_aa: CASSQFTGSVYEQYF
cdr3_nt: TGTGCCAGCAGCCAATTCACGGGTTCCGTCTACGAGCAGTACTTC

j_call: TRBJ2-7
v_call: TRBV4-1
d_call: TRBD1
cdr3_length: 15
clone_size: NA
cdr3_aa: CASSFRDRGTYEQYF
cdr3_nt: TGCGCCAGCAGTTTCCGGGACAGGGGTACCTACGAGCAGTACTTC

j_call: TRBJ2-3
v_call: TRBV19
d_call: TRBD2
cdr3_length: 18
clone_size: NA
cdr3_aa: CASSIEVGGGARTDTQYF
cdr3_nt: TGTGCCAGTAGTATAGAAGTGGGCGGGGGGGCCCGTACAGATACGCAGTATTTT

j_call: TRBJ1-1
v_call: TRBV28
d_call: TRBD1
cdr3_length: 15
clone_size: NA
cdr3_aa: CASSFPGTGVTEAFF
cdr3_nt: TGTGCCAGCAGTTTCCCCGGGACAGGGGTCACTGAAGCTTTCTTT